The 16 T cell receptor beta chains listed next were all sequenced from one sample in a study of blood T cell repertoires in COVID-19. The repertoire was sequenced with immunoSEQ multiplex PCR; TCRdb's copy has only in-frame clones and lacks some. The profile covers about 250,000 clones, with approximately 90% appearing a single time and more than 1.5% taken by the ten largest. Sample: PBMCs or T cells enriched from blood (not recorded which). All receptors come from a man aged 35-49 years who had recovered from COVID-19.

This chain connects TRBV5-1 to TRBJ2-3, with TRBD2 matching 9 bases. The V gene end was trimmed by 4 bases and the J gene end by 0 bases; junction bases not matched to a gene: 6. The CDR3 is made up of 16 amino acids. Germline V CDR1 and CDR2: SGHRS, YFSETQ. CDR3 residues: CASSLSGGTSTDTQYF. Written as DNA, the CDR3 is TGCGCCAGCAGCCTCAGCGGGGGGACAAGCACAGATACGCAGTATTTT.

The rearrangement links TRBV16 to TRBJ1-6; a weak D match, TRBD1 (6 bases). Deletions cut 0 bases from V and 2 bases from J, with 11 bases between. The CDR3 is 17 amino acids. Germline CDR1 and CDR2: KGHSY and FQNENV. CDR3 region: CASSQSAGATYNSPLHF. CDR3 in DNA: TGTGCCAGCAGCCAATCGGCAGGGGCGACCTATAATTCACCCCTCCACTTT.

A single count supports this clone. The chain joins TRBV19 to TRBJ1-2; 8 positions agree with TRBD1. V shed 4 bases, J shed 4 bases, and the junction held 8 bases outside the gene matches. CDR3 length equals 15 residues. Looked up from germline, CDR1 is LNHDA and CDR2 is SQIVND (reference sequence). Here the CDR3 reads CASSTPGGRPYGYTF. The CDR3 DNA is TGTGCCAGTAGTACCCCAGGGGGCCGCCCCTATGGCTACACCTTC.

This clone was counted once. This chain joins TRBV6-5 and TRBJ1-2; 8 positions match TRBD1. V was clipped by 5 bases and J by 3 bases; unmatched bases: 2. In germline, CDR1 is MNHEY, CDR2 SVGAGI. CDR3 length: 13 residues. The chain's CDR3 is CASSQGADYGYTF. The CDR3 region has the DNA TGTGCCAGCAGTCAGGGGGCTGACTATGGCTACACCTTC.

J is TRBJ2-7 and V is TRBV28; D may be TRBD2 (5 bases). This CDR3 region has 17 residues. The ends were cut back, 4 bases at V and 2 bases at J, with 21 bases in the middle. CDR1 MDHEN and CDR2 SYDVKM come from the germline V gene. CDR3 DNA: TGTGCCAGCAGTTCCTCTCAGCGGACGGGTGATCCCTACGAGCAGTACTTC. It is translated as CASSSSQRTGDPYEQYF.

The rearrangement uses TRBV7-2 and TRBJ2-7; 10 bases match TRBD2. Germline values: CDR1 SGHTA, CDR2 FQGNSA. Trimming removed 6 bases from V and 4 bases from J; junction bases left unmatched: 6. The CDR3 consists of 14 residues. The CDR3 DNA sequence: TGTGCCAGCAGTGAGCGGGAGGGGACTTACGAGCAGTACTTC. This gives the protein CASSEREGTYEQYF.

This clone was picked up a small number of times. The chain recombines TRBV9 with TRBJ2-1; possibly TRBD1 for D (5 bases). The germline V and J ends were trimmed by 5 bases and 3 bases, with 12 bases remaining between them. This CDR3 is 14 amino acids long. Germline V CDR1 and CDR2: SGDLS, YYNGEE. CDR3 loop: CASRRGGDYNEQFF. Written as DNA, the CDR3 is TGTGCCAGCAGAAGGGGCGGAGACTACAATGAGCAGTTCTTC.

V gene TRBV24-1 combines with J gene TRBJ2-7; 7 bases match TRBD1. This CDR3 contains 15 residues. CDR1 and CDR2 from the germline V gene are KGHDR and SFDVKD. After removal of 4 bases from V and 3 bases from J, the junction contained 8 bases not matched to a gene. The CDR3 coding sequence is TGTGCCACCAGTGAGGCCGGGACAGAGAACTACGAGCAGTACTTC. It specifies CATSEAGTENYEQYF.

This clone occurred once. V and J are TRBV10-3 and TRBJ1-5, with 7 positions matching TRBD1. The CDR3 has 14 amino acids. Trimming removed 2 bases from V and 6 bases from J; junction bases left unmatched: 4. Germline loops: CDR1 ENHRY, CDR2 SYGVKD. Here the CDR3 reads CAISETGEFQPQHF. DNA for the CDR3: TGTGCCATCAGTGAGACAGGGGAGTTTCAGCCCCAGCATTTT.

V usage is TRBV4-2 and J usage is TRBJ2-7, with 8 positions matching TRBD1. The CDR3 sequence is 12 residues long. The germline gives CDR1 LGHNA, CDR2 YNFKEQ. The V gene end was trimmed by 4 bases and the J gene end by 7 bases; junction bases not matched to a gene: 3. Written as DNA, the CDR3 is TGTGCCAGCAGCCGCAACAGGGGGGAGCAGTACTTC. This encodes CASSRNRGEQYF.

The chain combines TRBV7-9 with TRBJ1-2; 9 bases agree with TRBD1. V lost 5 bases to trimming and J lost 4 bases; unmatched junction nucleotides: 17. Germline V gene lookup returns CDR1 SEHNR and CDR2 FQNEAQ (reference sequence). This CDR3 contains 18 residues. CDR3 in DNA: TGTGCCAGCAGCGTTAGAAGGACAGGGGTTGTTTCGTCCTATGGCTACACCTTC. This codes for CASSVRRTGVVSSYGYTF.

This chain uses TRBV4-2 with TRBJ2-7, with D unresolved. V was pared by 0 bases and J by 1 base, with 10 bases between. Germline-derived CDR1 and CDR2 are LGHNA and YNFKEQ. This CDR3 is 15 amino acids long. The CDR3 loop reads CASSQDQTRSYEQYF. CDR3 in DNA: TGTGCCAGCAGCCAAGATCAGACTCGGTCCTACGAGCAGTACTTC.

This chain joins TRBV19 and TRBJ1-4; 8 nucleotides match TRBD1. The V segment lost 4 bases and the J segment 5 bases; nucleotides outside the gene matches: 6. The V gene's germline CDR1 is LNHDA and CDR2 SQIVND (reference sequence). This CDR3 region has 15 residues. CDR3 in DNA: TGTGCCAGTAGTACCTACAGGGGGGGGAATGAAAAACTGTTTTTT. Translated, it gives CASSTYRGGNEKLFF.

The chain couples TRBV24-1 to TRBJ2-2; 9 nucleotides align to TRBD1. The V gene end was trimmed by 5 bases and the J gene end by 4 bases; junction bases not matched to a gene: 10. This CDR3 is built from 17 residues. Germline V CDR1 and CDR2: KGHDR, SFDVKD. CDR3 loop: CATSGVTEQGATGELFF. For the CDR3, the DNA is TGTGCCACCAGTGGTGTCACGGAACAGGGGGCCACCGGGGAGCTGTTTTTT.

CDR3 in amino acids: CASSQEWKNTEAFF. The CDR3 DNA is TGTGCCAGCAGCCAGGAGTGGAAGAACACTGAAGCTTTCTTT. This chain links TRBV3-1 (or the pseudogene TRBV3-2) with TRBJ1-1; D is unclear. The CDR3 length is 14 residues. Germline-derived CDR1 and CDR2 are LGHDT and YNNKEL (reference sequence). Trimming removed 3 bases from V and 1 base from J, with 9 bases in between.

This chain joins TRBV4-1 and TRBJ2-7, with a weak D call TRBD2 (6 bases). CDR3 length equals 15 residues. The V end lost 4 bases, the J end lost 2 bases, and 15 bases lay between the germline ends. The germline V gene has CDR1 MGHRA and CDR2 YSYEKL. The CDR3 sequence: CASSPWRGDTYEQYF. The CDR3 DNA follows: TGCGCCAGCAGCCCGTGGAGGGGTGATACCTACGAGCAGTACTTC.